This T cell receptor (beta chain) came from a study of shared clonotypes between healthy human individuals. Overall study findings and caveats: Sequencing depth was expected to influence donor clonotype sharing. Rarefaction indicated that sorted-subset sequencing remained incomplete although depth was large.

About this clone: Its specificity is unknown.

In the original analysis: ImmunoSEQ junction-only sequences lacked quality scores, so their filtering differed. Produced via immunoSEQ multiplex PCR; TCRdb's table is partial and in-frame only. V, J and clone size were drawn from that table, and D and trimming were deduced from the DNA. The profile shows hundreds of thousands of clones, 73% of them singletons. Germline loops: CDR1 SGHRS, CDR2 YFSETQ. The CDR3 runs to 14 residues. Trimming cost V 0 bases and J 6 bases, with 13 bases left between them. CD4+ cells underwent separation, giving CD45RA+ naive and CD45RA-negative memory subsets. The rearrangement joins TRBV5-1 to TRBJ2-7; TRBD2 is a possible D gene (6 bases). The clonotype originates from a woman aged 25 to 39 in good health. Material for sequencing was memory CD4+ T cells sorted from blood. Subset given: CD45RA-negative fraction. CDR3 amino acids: CASSLEVGTVEQYF. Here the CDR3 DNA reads TGCGCCAGCAGCTTGGAGGTAGGGACTGTCGAGCAGTACTTC.